This T cell receptor beta chain was sequenced for a study of T-cell reconstitution after alpha-beta-depleted transplantation in children. General study results and limits: T cells produced anew were the main source of T-cell counts and diversity one year after transplant. Several hundred rapidly expanded clones from non-depleted graft cells reportedly supplied alpha-beta T cells about two months post-transplant. Surviving recipient T cells and thymic progenitors accounted for the high day-60 TCRbeta diversity observed in some patients.

This clonotype was detected a few times. What it binds is unknown. During its preparation, the TCRbeta library received unique molecular identifiers. TCRdb re-derived calls from the PCR reads in MiXCR, one entry per CDR3 protein. The sample has 530,000 or so distinct CDR3 sequences, 25% to 30% seen once; the top ten hold around a third. The ends were cut back, 1 base at V and 8 bases at J, with 20 bases in the middle. The CDR3 length is 16 residues. Germline V gene lookup returns CDR1 LGHDT and CDR2 YNNKEL (reference sequence). The J gene is TRBJ1-2, the V gene TRBV3-1; perhaps TRBD1 as D (6 bases). Sequences were derived from PBMCs, sampled before TCRalphabeta/CD19-depleted stem cell transplant. This receptor was identified in a boy less than two years old with Wiskott-Aldrich syndrome, due to receive a stem cell transplant. The CDR3 sequence: CASSQARDRTARGYTF. CDR3 nucleotide sequence: TGTGCCAGCAGCCAAGCCAGAGACAGGACCGCACGCGGCTACACCTTC. The whole variable domain, remainder taken from reference TRBV3-1 and TRBJ1-2, is DTAVSQTPKYLVTQMGNDKSIKCEQNLGHDTMYWYKQDSKKFLKIMFSYNNKELIINETVPNRFSPKSPDKAHLNLHINSLELGDSAVYFCASSQARDRTARGYTFGSGTRLTVV.